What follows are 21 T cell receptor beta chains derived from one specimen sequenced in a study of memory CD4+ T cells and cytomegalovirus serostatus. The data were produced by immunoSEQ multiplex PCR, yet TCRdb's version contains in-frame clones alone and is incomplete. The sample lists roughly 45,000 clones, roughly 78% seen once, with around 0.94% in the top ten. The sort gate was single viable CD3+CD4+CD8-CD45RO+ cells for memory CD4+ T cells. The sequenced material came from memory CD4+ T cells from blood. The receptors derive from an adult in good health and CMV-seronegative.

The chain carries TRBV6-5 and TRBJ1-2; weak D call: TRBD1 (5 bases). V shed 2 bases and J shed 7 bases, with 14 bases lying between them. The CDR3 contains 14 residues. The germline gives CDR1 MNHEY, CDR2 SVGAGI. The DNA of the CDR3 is TGTGCCAGCAGTTACGGCGGAGGGGCACCTGGCTACACCTTC. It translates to CASSYGGGAPGYTF.

The CDR3, as DNA: TGTGCCAGCAGCTGGGTCGGGGGCTCGGGGGACACCATATATTTT. The encoded protein is CASSWVGGSGDTIYF. V usage is TRBV7-2 and J usage is TRBJ1-3, with D possibly matching TRBD1 (6 bases). V lost 4 bases, J lost 8 bases, and 18 bases lay in between. The CDR3 totals 15 residues. CDR1 and CDR2 (germline): SGHTA, FQGNSA.

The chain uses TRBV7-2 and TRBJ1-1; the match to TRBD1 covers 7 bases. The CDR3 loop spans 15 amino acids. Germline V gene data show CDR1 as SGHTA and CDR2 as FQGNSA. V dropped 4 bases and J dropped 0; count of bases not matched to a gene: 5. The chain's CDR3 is CASSSRDSMNTEAFF. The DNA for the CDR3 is TGTGCCAGCAGCTCGCGGGACAGCATGAACACTGAAGCTTTCTTT.

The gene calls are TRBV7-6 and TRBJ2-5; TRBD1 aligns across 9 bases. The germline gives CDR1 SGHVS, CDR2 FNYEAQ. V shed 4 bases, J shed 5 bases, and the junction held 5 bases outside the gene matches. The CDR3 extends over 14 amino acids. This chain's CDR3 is CASSSRQGGETQYF. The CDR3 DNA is TGTGCCAGCAGCTCAAGACAGGGGGGGGAGACCCAGTACTTC.

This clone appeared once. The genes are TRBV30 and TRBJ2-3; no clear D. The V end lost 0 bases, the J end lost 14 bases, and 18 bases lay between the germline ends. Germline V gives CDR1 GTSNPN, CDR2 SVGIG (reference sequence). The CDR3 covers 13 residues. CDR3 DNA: TGTGCCTGGAGTGTCCAAACCCGGGCCCTCATGTATTTT. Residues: CAWSVQTRALMYF.

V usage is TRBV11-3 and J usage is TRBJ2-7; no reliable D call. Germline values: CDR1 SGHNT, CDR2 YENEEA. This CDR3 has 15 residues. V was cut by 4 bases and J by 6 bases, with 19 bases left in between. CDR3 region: CASSSQYDPAGEQYF. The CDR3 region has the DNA TGTGCCAGCAGCTCGCAGTATGACCCCGCCGGCGAGCAGTACTTC. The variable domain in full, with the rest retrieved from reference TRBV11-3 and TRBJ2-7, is EAGVVQSPRYKIIEKKQPVAFWCNPISGHNTLYWYLQNLGQGPELLIRYENEEAVDDSQLPKDRFSAERLKGVDSTLKIQPAELGDSAVYLCASSSQYDPAGEQYFGPGTRLTVT.

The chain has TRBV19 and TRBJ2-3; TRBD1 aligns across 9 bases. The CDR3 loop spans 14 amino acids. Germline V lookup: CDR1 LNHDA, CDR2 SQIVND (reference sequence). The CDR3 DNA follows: TGTGCAACTATGGACAGGGGCCTCACAGATACGCAGTATTTT. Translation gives CATMDRGLTDTQYF.

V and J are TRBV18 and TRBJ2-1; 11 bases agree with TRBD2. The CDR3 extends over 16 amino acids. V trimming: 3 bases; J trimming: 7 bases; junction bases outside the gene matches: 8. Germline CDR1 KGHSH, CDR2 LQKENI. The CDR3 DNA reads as TGTGCCAGCTCACCGACTAGCGGGGCGGGTGGAAATGAGCAGTTCTTC. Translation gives CASSPTSGAGGNEQFF.

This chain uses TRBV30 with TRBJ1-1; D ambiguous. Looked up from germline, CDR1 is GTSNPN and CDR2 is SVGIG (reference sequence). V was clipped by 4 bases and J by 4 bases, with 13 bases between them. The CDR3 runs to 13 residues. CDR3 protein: CAWKEGGFTEAFF. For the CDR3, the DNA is TGTGCCTGGAAAGAAGGAGGGTTCACTGAAGCTTTCTTT.

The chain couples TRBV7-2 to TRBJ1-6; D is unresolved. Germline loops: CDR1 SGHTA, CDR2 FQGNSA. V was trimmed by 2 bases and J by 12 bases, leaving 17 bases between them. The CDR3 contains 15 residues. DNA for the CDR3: TGTGCCAGCAGCTTACACGGCAGCGAAGAGATACCCCTCCACTTT. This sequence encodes CASSLHGSEEIPLHF.

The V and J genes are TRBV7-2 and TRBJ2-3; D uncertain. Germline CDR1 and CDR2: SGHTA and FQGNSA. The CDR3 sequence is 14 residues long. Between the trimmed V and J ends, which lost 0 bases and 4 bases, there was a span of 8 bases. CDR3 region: CASSLASLPDTQYF. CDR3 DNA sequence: TGTGCCAGCAGCTTAGCGAGTCTCCCAGATACGCAGTATTTT.

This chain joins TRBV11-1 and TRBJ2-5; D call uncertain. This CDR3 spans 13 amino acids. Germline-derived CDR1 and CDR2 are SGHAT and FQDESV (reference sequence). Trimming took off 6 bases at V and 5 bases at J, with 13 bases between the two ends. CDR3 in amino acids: CASSRIVGETQYF. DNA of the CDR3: TGTGCCAGCAGTAGGATTGTGGGGGAGACCCAGTACTTC.

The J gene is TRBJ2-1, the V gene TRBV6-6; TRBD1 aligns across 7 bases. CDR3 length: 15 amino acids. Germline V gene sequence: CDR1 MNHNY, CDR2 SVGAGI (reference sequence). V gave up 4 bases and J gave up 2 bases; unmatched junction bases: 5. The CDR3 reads CASSSPQGAYNEQFF. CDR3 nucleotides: TGTGCCAGCAGTTCCCCGCAGGGGGCCTACAATGAGCAGTTCTTC.

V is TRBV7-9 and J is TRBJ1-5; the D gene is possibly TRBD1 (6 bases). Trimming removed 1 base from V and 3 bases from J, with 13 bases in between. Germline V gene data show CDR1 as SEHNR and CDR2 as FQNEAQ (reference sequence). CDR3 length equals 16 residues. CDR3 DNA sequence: TGTGCCAGCAGCTTAGGCTCAGGGGCTTACAATCAGCCCCAGCATTTT. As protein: CASSLGSGAYNQPQHF.

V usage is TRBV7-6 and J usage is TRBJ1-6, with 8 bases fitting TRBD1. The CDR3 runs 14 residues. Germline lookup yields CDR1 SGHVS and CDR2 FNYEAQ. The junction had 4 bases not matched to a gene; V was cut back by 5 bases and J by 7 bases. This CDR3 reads CASSLRDRNSPLHF. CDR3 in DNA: TGTGCCAGCAGCCTCCGGGACAGGAATTCACCCCTCCACTTT.

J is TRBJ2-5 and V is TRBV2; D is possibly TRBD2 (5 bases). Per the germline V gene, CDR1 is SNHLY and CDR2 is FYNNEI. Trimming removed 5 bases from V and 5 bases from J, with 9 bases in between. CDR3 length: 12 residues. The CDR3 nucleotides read TGTGCCAGCAGTAGGACTGCGGAGACCCAGTACTTC. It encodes CASSRTAETQYF.

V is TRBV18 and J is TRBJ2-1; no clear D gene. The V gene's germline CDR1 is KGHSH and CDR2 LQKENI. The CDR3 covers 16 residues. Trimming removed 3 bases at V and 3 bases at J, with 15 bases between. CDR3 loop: CASSPMILGNYNEQFF. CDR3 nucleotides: TGTGCCAGCTCACCCATGATTCTGGGGAACTACAATGAGCAGTTCTTC. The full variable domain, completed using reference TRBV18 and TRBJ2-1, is NAGVMQNPRHLVRRRGQEARLRCSPMKGHSHVYWYRQLPEEGLKFMVYLQKENIIDESGMPKERFSAEFPKEGPSILRIQQVVRGDSAAYFCASSPMILGNYNEQFFGPGTRLTVL.

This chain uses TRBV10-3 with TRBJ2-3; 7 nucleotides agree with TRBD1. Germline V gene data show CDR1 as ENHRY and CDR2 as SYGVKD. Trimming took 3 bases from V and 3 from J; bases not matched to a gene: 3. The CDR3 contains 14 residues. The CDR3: CAISEGQETDTQYF. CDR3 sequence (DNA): TGTGCCATCAGTGAAGGACAGGAGACAGATACGCAGTATTTT.

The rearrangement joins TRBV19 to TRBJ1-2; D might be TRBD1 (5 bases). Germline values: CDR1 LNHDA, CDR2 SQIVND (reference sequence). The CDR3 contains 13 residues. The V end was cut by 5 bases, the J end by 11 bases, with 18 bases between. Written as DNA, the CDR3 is TGTGCCAGTAGTCCTGGGGACCCAGCGCAGTACACCTTC. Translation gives CASSPGDPAQYTF.

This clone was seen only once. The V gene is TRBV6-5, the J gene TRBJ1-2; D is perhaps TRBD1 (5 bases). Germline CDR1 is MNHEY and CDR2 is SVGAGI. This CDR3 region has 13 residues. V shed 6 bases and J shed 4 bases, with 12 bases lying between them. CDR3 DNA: TGTGCCAGCAGAACCGGGGCAAGCTATGGCTACACCTTC. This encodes CASRTGASYGYTF.

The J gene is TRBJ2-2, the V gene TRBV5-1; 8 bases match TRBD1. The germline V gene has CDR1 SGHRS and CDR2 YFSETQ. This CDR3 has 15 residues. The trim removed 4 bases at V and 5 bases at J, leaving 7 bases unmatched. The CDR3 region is CASSPRQGRTGELFF. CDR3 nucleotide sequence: TGCGCCAGCAGCCCCCGACAGGGGAGGACCGGGGAGCTGTTTTTT.